The sequence of this T cell receptor beta chain was determined in a study of blood T cell repertoires in COVID-19. Turning to the study itself: Acute and convalescent COVID-19 samples came from the United States, Italy and Spain.

V lost 5 bases to trimming and J lost 6 bases, with 14 bases between them. The CDR3 sequence is 13 residues long. The count of this clone is one. Produced via immunoSEQ multiplex PCR; TCRdb's table is partial and in-frame only. In the table there are about 53,000 clones, about 80% of which are singletons. The material sequenced was peripheral blood. The chain is built from TRBV12-3 or TRBV12-4 and TRBJ2-7, with a tentative D call TRBD1 (6 bases). This sequence was found in a human donor in a cohort sampled during active COVID-19. CDR3: CASSPQRGTEQYF. CDR3 in DNA: TGTGCCAGCAGTCCTCAAAGGGGGACCGAGCAGTACTTC.